This T cell receptor (beta chain) is from a study of blood T cell repertoires in COVID-19 (dated by TCRdb to about 2020). At the level of the whole study: Samples from collaborators originated in the United States, Italy and Spain and spanned both the acute and convalescent phases of COVID-19. A freely available public database, intended as a resource for researchers studying the immune response to SARS-CoV-2, is where the repertoires were released. Sample metadata almost always included a de-identified subject ID, COVID-19 status, age in years and sex. Samples were obtained from the ongoing ImmuneRACE study (first 160 participants) and from over 1,000 subjects provided by 6 global collaborators. The material from the prospective study consisted of cDNA or gDNA derived from T cells, B-cell-depleted T cells, or PBMCs. The dataset comprised deeply sampled blood TCRbeta repertoires from subjects exposed to, actively infected with, or recovered from COVID-19. Where available, HLA class I and class II types were taken from metadata supplied by the sample provider and were not determined by assay-based typing.

The study at large found these results: The quantity of clinical and demographic metadata differed by source and by participant and was supplied without curation.

Concerning this clone itself: Its target antigen remains unknown. No base-level quality is on record; no much larger clone is a single base apart.

TCRbeta CDR3 regions were amplified from genomic DNA by means of the immunoSEQ Assay, a bias-controlled multiplex PCR. Regarding the original processing steps: Nucleated cell counts per sample were estimated from amplification of reference gene primers within the assay. Sequence reads were collapsed and filtered to measure the absolute abundance of every unique TCRbeta CDR3 rearrangement. Productive Simpson clonality was computed per sample as the square root of Simpson's diversity index over productive rearrangements. TCRdb holds this immuneACCESS table with in-frame rearrangements only. Some clones are missing; in checked studies, unresolved V genes explain under half, and the rest has no known cause. Clone size and the V and J calls come from that table; the DNA yielded D and trimming. Within this sample are approximately 200,000 clones, with about 85% of them counted one time only. The ten top clones hold around 5.9% of the sample.

Inclusive of the bounding cysteine and phenylalanine, the CDR3 is 14 residues long. Of the read, only the CDR3 DNA is kept; its 42 bases are in frame from base 1. The germline V and J ends show losses of 2 bases and 2 bases respectively, and no gene match explains 2 bases of the junction. Taken from the germline V gene, the CDR1 and CDR2 loops are SGHTA and FQGNSA. In Seattle, one collaborating source enrolled patients while the infection was active and tracked those patients longitudinally over the course of disease. Whole blood was collected in K2EDTA tubes by collaborating institutions according to the institutions' own protocols. For TCRbeta analysis, collaborator samples were shipped as frozen whole blood, as isolated PBMCs, or as DNA extracted from either sample type.

Sample: peripheral blood. The rearrangement combines TRBV7-2 with TRBJ2-7, with TRBD1 matching 8 junction bases. The sequence was collected from a woman aged 40 to 50 with COVID-19, enrolled during active disease. The CDR3 amino acid sequence is: CASSLQGAAYEQYF. The DNA is as follows: TGTGCCAGCAGCTTACAGGGGGCGGCCTACGAGCAGTACTTC.